This TCR beta chain was captured by sequencing in a study of T cells in Graves' hyperthyroidism and ophthalmopathy (dated by TCRdb to about 2019). Notes on the research overall: To identify distinguishing TCR V-J signatures, a discovery cohort of 90 to 100 patients was used, comprising 40 to 45 with Graves' ophthalmopathy and 57 with stable Graves' hyperthyroidism. The 95 to 100 discovery patients were randomly divided into training and test sets at a 7:3 ratio. In roughly six Graves' hyperthyroidism patients, the study also compared T-cell repertoires from thyroid tissue with T-cell repertoires from blood. Whether ophthalmopathy could be predicted prospectively was tested in an independent validation cohort made up of roughly 19 hyperthyroidism patients plus 17 patients who later progressed to ophthalmopathy. Once sampling was done, hyperthyroidism patients were given methimazole at a starting dose of 30 mg daily, whereas ophthalmopathy patients were given high-dose intravenous methylprednisolone. The paper describes TCR Vbeta CDR3 sequencing of fewer than 150 peripheral blood samples, made up of 40 to 45 ophthalmopathy patients, roughly 80 hyperthyroidism patients and 17 progressor patients. Study-wide conclusions, independent of this receptor: No statistical method was used to fix the sample size in advance, and group allocation was not hidden from the investigators. In validation, the model predicted progression to ophthalmopathy with approximately 70% sensitivity and 72% to 75% specificity, a median of around six months before onset. A model built on a 13 V-J signature distinguished ophthalmopathy from stable hyperthyroidism, reaching about 88% sensitivity and approximately 83% specificity in cross-validation and 80%/75% in testing. Most expanded thyroid clonotypes (frequency above 0.001) were also found in blood, which suggests that blood repertoires may mirror thyroid immune responses.

The TCR beta CDR3 regions were amplified from RNA transcripts. The first round of RT-PCR for the TCR CDR3 was performed with the HTBI primer set and the Qiagen OneStep RT-PCR kit. The libraries were constructed in a second round of multiplex PCR and then size-selected and purified. Libraries were sequenced paired-end with 100 bp reads on an Illumina HiSeq2000. The original pipeline was this. SOAPnuke was used to process the raw data, with reads discarded if the reads contained adapters or uncalled bases, had a mean Phred below 15, or lacked an exact constant-primer or identifier match. COPE v1.2.5 was used to merge the high-quality paired reads, and each unique nucleotide sequence was defined as a clonotype. Clonotypes were aligned to IMGT TRBV, TRBD and TRBJ reference segments using MiTCR v1.1. Only V-J combinations with frequency above 0.0001, covering about 99% of repertoires, were analysed. The TCS score was defined as the ratio of F50 (clonal expansion) to E x V (chaos), calculated using BLOSUM62-based TCRdist between CDR3 peptides within each V-J. Welch's t-statistics and random forest reduced roughly 500 V-J features to 10 to 15, which were used in a naive Bayes classifier (R e1071). The Morisita-Horn index was used to measure how similar the thyroid and blood repertoires were. TCRdb ran its own pipeline on the public reads, namely fastp trimming at Q25 and MiXCR clone calling, and kept in-frame beta chains. For every CDR3 protein sequence, its rows merge into one entry that carries the most common genes and DNA. TCRdb's processing, not the authors', yielded these V and J calls. Counted in this sample were almost 600,000 distinct CDR3 sequences; roughly 46% of them appeared once. The top ten hold roughly 7.7% of the sample.

V and J are truncated by 1 base and 0 bases respectively, leaving an intervening sequence of 7 bases. The germline V gene yields SGHRS for CDR1 and YFSETQ for CDR2. The CDR3 runs 14 amino acids, cysteine and phenylalanine included. Just CDR3 DNA is preserved here, 42 bases in frame from base 1. In its sample, this clonotype was seen many times. The clone's antigen remains unknown. No base quality information exists; no much larger clone differs at one position. Stable Graves' hyperthyroidism was defined as the absence of progression to ophthalmopathy over 18 months of follow-up. Hyperthyroidism patients were aged 18 to 65 years and newly diagnosed, with disease duration of less than 2 months. Patients with uncontrolled infections, other autoimmune diseases, pregnancy or lactation were excluded. Diagnoses were established on the basis of clinical symptoms, serum thyroxine and TRAb, thyroid ultrasound, and orbital computed tomography. Total RNA was extracted with Trizol reagent, and quality was checked on an Agilent 2100 Bioanalyzer.

The sequenced sample consisted of peripheral blood or thyroid tissue (not recorded which). The chain links TRBV5-1 with TRBJ1-1, with the D gene uncertain. This sequence was found in a woman aged 18-29 years with Graves' hyperthyroidism. The CDR3 is CASSLFGLNTEAFF. The sequenced DNA: TGCGCCAGCAGCTTGTTTGGGCTGAACACTGAAGCTTTCTTT.